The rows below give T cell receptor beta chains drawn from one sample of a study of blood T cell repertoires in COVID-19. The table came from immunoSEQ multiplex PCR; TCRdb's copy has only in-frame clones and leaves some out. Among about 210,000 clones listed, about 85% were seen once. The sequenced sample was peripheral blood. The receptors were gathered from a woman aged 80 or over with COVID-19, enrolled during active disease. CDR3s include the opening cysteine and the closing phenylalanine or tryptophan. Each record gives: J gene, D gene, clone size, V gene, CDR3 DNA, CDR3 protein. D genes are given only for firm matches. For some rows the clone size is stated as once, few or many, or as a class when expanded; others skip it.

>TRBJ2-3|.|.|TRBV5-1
TGCGCCAGCAGTTCCTTGGCCTTTCAGGGGGATACGCAGTATTTT
CASSSLAFQGDTQYF
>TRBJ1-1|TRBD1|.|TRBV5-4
TGTGCCAGCAGCGACAGGGTCAACACTGAAGCTTTCTTT
CASSDRVNTEAFF
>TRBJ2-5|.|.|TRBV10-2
TGCGCCAGCATTGGCAGGGGAAGGGAGACCCAGTACTTC
CASIGRGRETQYF
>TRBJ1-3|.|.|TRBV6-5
TGTGCCAGCACCCCACAGGGAACTGGAAACACCATATATTTT
CASTPQGTGNTIYF
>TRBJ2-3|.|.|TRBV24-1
TGTGCCACCAGGGACTCCCTCATCGTTACGCAGTATTTT
CATRDSLIVTQYF
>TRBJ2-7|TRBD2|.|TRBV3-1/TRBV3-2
TGTGCCAGCAGCCCTAATAGCGGGGGGTCCTACGAGCAGTACTTC
CASSPNSGGSYEQYF
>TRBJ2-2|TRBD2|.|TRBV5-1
TGCGCCAGCAGCTTGGAAGGACTAGGATCCGGGGAGCTGTTTTTT
CASSLEGLGSGELFF
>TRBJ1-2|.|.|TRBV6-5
TGTGCCAGCAGTTACTTTCAGGGGAAGGGAGGCTACACCTTC
CASSYFQGKGGYTF
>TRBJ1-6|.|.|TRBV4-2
TGTGCCAGCGGTCCAGGAGGCTATAATTCACCCCTCCACTTT
CASGPGGYNSPLHF
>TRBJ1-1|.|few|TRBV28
TGTGCCAGCAGTTTAGACAGGTTACAAGCTTTCTTT
CASSLDRLQAFF
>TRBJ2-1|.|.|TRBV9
TGTGCCAGCAACGTTTTGGGAGCCGGTGAGCAGTTCTTC
CASNVLGAGEQFF
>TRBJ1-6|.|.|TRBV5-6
TGTGCCAGCAGCGCCGGGACAACGCATAATTCACCCCTCCACTTT
CASSAGTTHNSPLHF
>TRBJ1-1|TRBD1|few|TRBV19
TGTGCCAGTACCTATGCAGGGGGCAGATACACTGAAGCTTTCTTT
CASTYAGGRYTEAFF
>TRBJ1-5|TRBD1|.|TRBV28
TGTGCCAGCAGCCCCTTTGGACAGGGGGGAGTGATGAACAATCAGCCCCAGCATTTT
CASSPFGQGGVMNNQPQHF
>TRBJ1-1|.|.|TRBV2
TGTGCCAGCAGGGGGGCGGTCACTGAAGCTTTCTTT
CASRGAVTEAFF
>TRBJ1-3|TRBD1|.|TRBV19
TGTGCCAGTGACCAGGGACAGAGCTCTGGAAACACCATATATTTT
CASDQGQSSGNTIYF
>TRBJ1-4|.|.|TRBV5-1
TGCGCCAGCAGCCCTCGGGGGGAAAGTCTAAGATGGAATGAAAAACTGTTTTTT
CASSPRGESLRWNEKLFF
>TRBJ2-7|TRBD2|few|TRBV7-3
TGTGCCAGCAGCTTATCCCCAGGGACTAGCGGGGACGAGCAGTACTTC
CASSLSPGTSGDEQYF